This TCR beta chain was captured in a study of blood T cell repertoires in COVID-19. In the study overall: The United States, Italy and Spain were the sources of the acute and convalescent COVID-19 samples. Sources were T cells, B-cell-depleted T cells, or PBMCs; the material itself was cDNA or gDNA.

This clone was seen a single time. Only in-frame clones appear in the TCRdb table, and some are missing; sequencing was by immunoSEQ multiplex PCR. The sample has around 170,000 clones, approximately 88% seen once; the top ten hold 2.9%. The germline CDR1 and CDR2 sequences are MNHNY and SVGAGI (reference sequence). V was pared by 0 bases and J by 4 bases, with 12 bases between. The CDR3 spans 15 residues. What was sequenced was peripheral blood. This clonotype originated in a woman aged 60-75 years with acute or convalescent COVID-19. The chain links TRBV6-6 to TRBJ1-1; TRBD1 might be the D (5 bases). CDR3 DNA sequence: TGTGCCAGCAGTTACTCGTCAGGGCTTGGCACTGAAGCTTTCTTT. It yields the protein CASSYSSGLGTEAFF.